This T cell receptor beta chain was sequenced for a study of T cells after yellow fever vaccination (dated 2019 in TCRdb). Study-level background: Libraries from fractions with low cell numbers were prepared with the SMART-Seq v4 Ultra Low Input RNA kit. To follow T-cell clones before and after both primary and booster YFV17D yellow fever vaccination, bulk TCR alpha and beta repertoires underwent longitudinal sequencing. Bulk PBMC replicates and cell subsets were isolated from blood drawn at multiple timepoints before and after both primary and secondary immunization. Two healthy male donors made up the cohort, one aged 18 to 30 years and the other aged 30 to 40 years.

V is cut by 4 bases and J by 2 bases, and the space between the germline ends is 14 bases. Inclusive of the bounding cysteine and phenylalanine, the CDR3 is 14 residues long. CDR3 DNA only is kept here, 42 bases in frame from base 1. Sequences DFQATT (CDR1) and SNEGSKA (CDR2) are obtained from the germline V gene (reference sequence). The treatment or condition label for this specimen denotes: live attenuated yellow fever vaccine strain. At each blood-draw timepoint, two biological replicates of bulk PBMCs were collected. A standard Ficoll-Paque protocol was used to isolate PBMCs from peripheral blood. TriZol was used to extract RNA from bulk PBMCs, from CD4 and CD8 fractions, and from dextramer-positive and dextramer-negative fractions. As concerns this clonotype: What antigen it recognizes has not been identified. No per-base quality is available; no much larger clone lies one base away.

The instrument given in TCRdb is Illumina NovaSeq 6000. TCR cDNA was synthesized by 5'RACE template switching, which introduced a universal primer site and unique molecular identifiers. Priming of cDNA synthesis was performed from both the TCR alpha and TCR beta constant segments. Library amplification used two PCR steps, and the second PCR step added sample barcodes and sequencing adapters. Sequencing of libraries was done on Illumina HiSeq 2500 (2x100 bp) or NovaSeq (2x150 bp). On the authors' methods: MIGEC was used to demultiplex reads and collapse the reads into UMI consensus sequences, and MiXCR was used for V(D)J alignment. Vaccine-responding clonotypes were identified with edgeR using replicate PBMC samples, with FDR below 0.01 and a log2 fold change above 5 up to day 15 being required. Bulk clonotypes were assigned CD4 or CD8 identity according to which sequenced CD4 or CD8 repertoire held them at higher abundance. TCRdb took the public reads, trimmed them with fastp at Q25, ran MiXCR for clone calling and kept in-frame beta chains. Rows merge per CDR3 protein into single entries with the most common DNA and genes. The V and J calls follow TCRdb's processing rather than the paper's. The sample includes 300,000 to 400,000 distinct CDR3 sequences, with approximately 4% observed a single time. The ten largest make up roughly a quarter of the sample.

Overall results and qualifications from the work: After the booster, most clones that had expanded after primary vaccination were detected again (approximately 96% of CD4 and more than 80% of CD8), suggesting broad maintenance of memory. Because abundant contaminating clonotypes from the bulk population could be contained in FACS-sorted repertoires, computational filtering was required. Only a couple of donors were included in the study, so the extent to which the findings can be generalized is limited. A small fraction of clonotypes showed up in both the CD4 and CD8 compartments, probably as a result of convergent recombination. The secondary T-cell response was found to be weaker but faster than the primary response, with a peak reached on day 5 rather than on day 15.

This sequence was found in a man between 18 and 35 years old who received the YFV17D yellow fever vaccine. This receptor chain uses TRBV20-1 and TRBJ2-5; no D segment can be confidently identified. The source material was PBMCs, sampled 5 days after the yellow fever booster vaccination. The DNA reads TGCAGTGCTATTTCGGGCAGTGCGCAAGAGACCCAGTACTTC. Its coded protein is CSAISGSAQETQYF.